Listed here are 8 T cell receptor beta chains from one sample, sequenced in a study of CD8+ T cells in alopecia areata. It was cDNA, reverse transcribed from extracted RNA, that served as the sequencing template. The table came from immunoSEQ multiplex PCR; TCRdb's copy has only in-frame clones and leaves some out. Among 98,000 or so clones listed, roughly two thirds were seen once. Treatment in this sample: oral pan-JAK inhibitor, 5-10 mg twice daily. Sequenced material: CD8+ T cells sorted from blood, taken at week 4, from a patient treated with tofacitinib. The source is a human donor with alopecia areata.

The CDR3 loop reads CAVIGTEAFF. CDR3 sequence (DNA): TGTGCCGTGATAGGTACTGAAGCTTTCTTT. The chain recombines TRBV2 with TRBJ1-1; no definite D call. Trimming took 11 bases from V and 5 from J, leaving 9 bases between them. Germline V gives CDR1 SNHLY, CDR2 FYNNEI. CDR3 length: 10 amino acids.

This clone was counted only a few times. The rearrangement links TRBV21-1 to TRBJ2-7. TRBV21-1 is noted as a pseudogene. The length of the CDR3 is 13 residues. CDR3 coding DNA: TGTGCCAGCAGCGGGGAAGTCGACTACGAGCAGTACTTC. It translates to CASSGEVDYEQYF.

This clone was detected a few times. CDR3 sequence: CASSLVQGLYIDEQYF. The CDR3 DNA reads TGCGCCAGCAGCTTAGTGCAGGGGTTGTACATCGACGAGCAGTACTTC. V gene TRBV5-1 combines with J gene TRBJ2-7; a weak D match, TRBD1 (6 bases). The CDR3 contains 16 residues. Per germline, CDR1 SGHRS and CDR2 YFSETQ. With 2 bases removed from V and 5 bases from J, the gap between germline ends came to 20 bases.

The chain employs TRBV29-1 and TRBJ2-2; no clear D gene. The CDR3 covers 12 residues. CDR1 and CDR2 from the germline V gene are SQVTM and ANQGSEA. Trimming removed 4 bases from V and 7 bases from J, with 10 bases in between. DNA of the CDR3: TGCAGCGTTGGACTGGCCCTCGGGGAGCTGTTTTTT. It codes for CSVGLALGELFF.

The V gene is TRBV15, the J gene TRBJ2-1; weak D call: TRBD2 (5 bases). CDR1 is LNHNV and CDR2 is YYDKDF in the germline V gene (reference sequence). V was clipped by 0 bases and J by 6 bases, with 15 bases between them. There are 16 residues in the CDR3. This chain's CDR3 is CATSREKTGNSNEQFF. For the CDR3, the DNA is TGTGCCACCAGCAGAGAAAAGACGGGAAACTCCAATGAGCAGTTCTTC. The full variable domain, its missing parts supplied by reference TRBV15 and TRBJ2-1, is DAMVIQNPRYQVTQFGKPVTLSCSQTLNHNVMYWYQQKSSQAPKLLFHYYDKDFNNEADTPDNFQSRRPNTSFCFLDIRSPGLGDTAMYLCATSREKTGNSNEQFFGPGTRLTVL.

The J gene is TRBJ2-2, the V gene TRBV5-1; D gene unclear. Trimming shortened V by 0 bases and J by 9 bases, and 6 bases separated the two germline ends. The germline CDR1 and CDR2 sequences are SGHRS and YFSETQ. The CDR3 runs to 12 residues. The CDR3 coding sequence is TGCGCCAGCAGCTTGGAACAGCGGGAGCTGTTTTTT. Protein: CASSLEQRELFF.

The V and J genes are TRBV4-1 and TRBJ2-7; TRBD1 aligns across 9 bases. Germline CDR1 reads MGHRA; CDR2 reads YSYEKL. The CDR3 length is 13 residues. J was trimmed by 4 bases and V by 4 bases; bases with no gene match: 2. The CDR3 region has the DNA TGCGCCAGCAGCCTACAGGGGGCGTACGAGCAGTACTTC. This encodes CASSLQGAYEQYF.

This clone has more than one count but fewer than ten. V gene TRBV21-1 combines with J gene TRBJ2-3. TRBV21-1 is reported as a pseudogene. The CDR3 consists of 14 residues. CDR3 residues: CASSKGRGTDTQYF. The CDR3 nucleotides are TGTGCCAGCAGCAAAGGGAGGGGGACAGATACGCAGTATTTT.